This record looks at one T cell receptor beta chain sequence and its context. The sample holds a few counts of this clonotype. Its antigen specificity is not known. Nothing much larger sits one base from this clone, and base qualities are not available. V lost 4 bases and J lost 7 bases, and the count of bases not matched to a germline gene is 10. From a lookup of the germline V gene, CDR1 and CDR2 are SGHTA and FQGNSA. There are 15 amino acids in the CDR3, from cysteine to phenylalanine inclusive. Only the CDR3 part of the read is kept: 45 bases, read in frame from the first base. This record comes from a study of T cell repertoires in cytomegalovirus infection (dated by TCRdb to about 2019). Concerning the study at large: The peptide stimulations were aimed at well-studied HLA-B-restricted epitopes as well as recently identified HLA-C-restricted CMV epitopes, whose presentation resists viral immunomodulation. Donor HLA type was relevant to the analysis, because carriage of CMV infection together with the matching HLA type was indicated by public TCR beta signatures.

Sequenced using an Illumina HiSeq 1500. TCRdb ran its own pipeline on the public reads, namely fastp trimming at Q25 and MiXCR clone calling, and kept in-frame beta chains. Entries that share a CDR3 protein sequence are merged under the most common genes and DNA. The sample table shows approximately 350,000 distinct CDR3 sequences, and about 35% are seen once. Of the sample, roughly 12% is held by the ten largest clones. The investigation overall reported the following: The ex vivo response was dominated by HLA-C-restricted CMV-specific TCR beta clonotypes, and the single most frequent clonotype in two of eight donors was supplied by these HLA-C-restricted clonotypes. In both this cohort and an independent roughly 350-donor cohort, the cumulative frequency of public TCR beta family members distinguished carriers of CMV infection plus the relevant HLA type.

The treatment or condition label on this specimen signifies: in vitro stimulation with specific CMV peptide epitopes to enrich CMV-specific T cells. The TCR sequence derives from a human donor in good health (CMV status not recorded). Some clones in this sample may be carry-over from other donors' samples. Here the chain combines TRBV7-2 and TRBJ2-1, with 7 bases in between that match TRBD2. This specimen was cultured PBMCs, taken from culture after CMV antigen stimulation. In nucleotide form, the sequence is TGTGCCAGCAGCTCCGTAGCGGGCCTTTTAAATGAGCAGTTCTTC. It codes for CASSSVAGLLNEQFF.